This T cell receptor (beta chain) derives from a study of blood T cells in healthy people across ages. This clonotype was seen more than once but under ten times. Its cognate antigen is unknown. A sample-barcoded 5' primer and a J-beta primer mix were used in a second PCR of roughly 6 to 11 cycles. Each TCR beta cDNA got a 12-nucleotide random molecular identifier. In TCRdb, the 5' RACE reads were re-called with MiXCR into one record per CDR3 protein. The table includes some 860,000 distinct CDR3 sequences, approximately 60% detected once. The CDR3 spans 14 residues. V was shortened by 4 bases and J by 11 bases, with 15 bases between the two germline ends. The germline V gene encodes CDR1 MDHEN and CDR2 SYDVKM. Study results and caveats: Roughly linearly, TCR beta diversity per million T cells fell as age increased. Compared with aged donors, long-lived donors showed fewer expanded clones, suggesting selection. Diversity figures derived from one million T cells were judged to underestimate the true value.

This receptor was identified in a man aged 35 to 55 in good health. The sample taken for sequencing was blood. V usage is TRBV28 and J usage is TRBJ1-6; D is unresolved. The CDR3 DNA reads as TGTGCCAGCAGTTCCGAAGCACAAGGAACACCCCTCCACTTT. This sequence encodes CASSSEAQGTPLHF.